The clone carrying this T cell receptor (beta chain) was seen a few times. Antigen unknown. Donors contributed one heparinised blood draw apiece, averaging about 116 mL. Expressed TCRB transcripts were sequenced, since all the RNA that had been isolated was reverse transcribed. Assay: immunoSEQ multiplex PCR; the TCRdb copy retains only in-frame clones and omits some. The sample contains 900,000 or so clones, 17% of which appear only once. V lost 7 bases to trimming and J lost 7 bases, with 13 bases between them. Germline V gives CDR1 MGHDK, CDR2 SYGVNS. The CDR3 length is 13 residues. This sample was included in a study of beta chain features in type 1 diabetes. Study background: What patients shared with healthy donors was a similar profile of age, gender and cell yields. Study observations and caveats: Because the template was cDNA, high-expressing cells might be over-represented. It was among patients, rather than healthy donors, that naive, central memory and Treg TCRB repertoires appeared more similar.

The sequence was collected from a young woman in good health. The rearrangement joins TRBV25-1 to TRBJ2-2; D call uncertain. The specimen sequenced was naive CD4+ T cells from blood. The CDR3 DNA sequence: TGTGCCAGCATGACCGGGTTCGGCGGGGAGCTGTTTTTT. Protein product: CASMTGFGGELFF.